Given below is one TCR beta chain in context. The sample originates from a study of blood T cell repertoires in COVID-19. CDR1 and CDR2 from the germline V gene are LNHDA and SQIVND (reference sequence). Trimming at V came to 10 bases and at J to 6 bases, leaving 4 bases not matched to a gene. CDR3 size: 12 residues. Methods used by the authors: Reference gene primer amplification gave nucleated cell count estimates. This table comes from immunoSEQ multiplex PCR, and its TCRdb copy is limited to in-frame clones, with some not included. V, J and clone size derive from that table, while D and trimming were established from the DNA sequence. The table shows some 300,000 clones, with just under 90% occurring only once.

This TCR was recovered from a woman in her 50s with COVID-19, enrolled during active disease. This rearrangement joins TRBV19 to TRBJ1-2; TRBD1 matches 11 bases. Sequenced material: peripheral blood. The CDR3 DNA is TGTGCCATTTGGACAGGGGGCAATGGCTACACCTTC. Its protein is CAIWTGGNGYTF.